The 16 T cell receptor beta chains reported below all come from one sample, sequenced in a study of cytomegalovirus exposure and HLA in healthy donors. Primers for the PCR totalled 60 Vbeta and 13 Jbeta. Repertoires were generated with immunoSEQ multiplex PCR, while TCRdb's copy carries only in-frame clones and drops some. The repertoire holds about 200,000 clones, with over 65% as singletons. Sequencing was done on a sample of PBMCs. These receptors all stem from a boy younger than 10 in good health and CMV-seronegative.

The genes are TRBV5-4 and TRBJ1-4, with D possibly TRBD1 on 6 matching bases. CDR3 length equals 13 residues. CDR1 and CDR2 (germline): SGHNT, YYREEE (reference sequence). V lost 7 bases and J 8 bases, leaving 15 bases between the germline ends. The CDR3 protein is CASAGGAREKLFF. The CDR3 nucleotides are TGTGCCAGCGCGGGGGGGGCGCGGGAAAAACTGTTTTTT. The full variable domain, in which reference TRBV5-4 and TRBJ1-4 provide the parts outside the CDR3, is ETGVTQSPTHLIKTRGQQVTLRCSSQSGHNTVSWYQQALGQGPQFIFQYYREEENGRGNFPPRFSGLQFPNYSSELNVNALELDDSALYLCASAGGAREKLFFGSGTQLSVL.

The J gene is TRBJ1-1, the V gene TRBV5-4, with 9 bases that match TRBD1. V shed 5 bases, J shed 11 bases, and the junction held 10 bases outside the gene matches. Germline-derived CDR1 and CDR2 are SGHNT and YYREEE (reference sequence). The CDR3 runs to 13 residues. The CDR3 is CASRVLGDRDAFF. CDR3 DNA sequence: TGTGCCAGCAGGGTCCTCGGGGACAGGGACGCTTTCTTT.

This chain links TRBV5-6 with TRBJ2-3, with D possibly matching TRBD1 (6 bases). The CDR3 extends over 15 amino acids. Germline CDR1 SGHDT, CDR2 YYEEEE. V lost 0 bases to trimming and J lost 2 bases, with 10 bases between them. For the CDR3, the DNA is TGTGCCAGCAGCTTGGTTAGGGGGTCCACAGATACGCAGTATTTT. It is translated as CASSLVRGSTDTQYF. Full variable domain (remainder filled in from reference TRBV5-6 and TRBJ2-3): DAGVTQSPTHLIKTRGQQVTLRCSPKSGHDTVSWYQQALGQGPQFIFQYYEEEERQRGNFPDRFSGHQFPNYSSELNVNALLLGDSALYLCASSLVRGSTDTQYFGPGTRLTVL.

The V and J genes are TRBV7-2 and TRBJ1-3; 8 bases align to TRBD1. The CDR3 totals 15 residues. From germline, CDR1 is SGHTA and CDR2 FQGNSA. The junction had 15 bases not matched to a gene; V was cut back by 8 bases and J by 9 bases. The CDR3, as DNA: TGTGCCAGCGGAAGGGGGGTTGGACAGGGTCGCACCATATATTTT. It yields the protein CASGRGVGQGRTIYF.

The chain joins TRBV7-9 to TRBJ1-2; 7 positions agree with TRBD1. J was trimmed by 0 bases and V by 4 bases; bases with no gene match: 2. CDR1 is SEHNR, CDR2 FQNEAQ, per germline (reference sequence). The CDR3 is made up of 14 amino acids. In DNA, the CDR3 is TGTGCCAGCAGCTCGGGACAGCCTAACTATGGCTACACCTTC. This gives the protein CASSSGQPNYGYTF.

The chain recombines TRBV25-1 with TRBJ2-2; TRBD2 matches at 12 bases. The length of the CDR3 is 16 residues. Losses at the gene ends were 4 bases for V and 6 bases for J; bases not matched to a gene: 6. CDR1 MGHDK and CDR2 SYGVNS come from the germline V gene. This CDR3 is CASSGLAGGDPGELFF. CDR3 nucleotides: TGTGCCAGCAGTGGCCTAGCGGGGGGGGACCCCGGGGAGCTGTTTTTT.

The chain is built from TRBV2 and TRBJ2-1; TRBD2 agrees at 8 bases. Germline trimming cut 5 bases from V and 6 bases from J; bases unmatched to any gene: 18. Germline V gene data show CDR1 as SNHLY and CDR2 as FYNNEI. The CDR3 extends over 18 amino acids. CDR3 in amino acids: CASSYPSRPGGGLNEQFF. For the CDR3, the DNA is TGTGCCAGCAGTTACCCTAGCCGGCCGGGGGGGGGCCTCAATGAGCAGTTCTTC.

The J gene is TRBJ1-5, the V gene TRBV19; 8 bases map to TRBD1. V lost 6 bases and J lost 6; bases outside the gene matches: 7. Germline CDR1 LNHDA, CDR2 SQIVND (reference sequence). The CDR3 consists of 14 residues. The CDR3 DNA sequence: TGTGCCAGTAGGGGAGGACAGGGTAGTCAGCCCCAGCATTTT. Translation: CASRGGQGSQPQHF.

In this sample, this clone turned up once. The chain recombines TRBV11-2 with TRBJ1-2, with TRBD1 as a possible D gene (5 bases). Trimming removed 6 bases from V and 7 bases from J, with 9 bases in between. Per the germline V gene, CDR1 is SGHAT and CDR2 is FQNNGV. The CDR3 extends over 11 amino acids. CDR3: CASRGGGGYTF. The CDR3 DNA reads TGTGCCAGCAGGGGGGGAGGTGGCTACACCTTC. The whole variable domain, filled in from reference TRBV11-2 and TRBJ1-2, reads EAGVAQSPRYKIIEKRQSVAFWCNPISGHATLYWYQQILGQGPKLLIQFQNNGVVDDSQLPKDRFSAERLKGVDSTLKIQPAKLEDSAVYLCASRGGGGYTFGSGTRLTVV.

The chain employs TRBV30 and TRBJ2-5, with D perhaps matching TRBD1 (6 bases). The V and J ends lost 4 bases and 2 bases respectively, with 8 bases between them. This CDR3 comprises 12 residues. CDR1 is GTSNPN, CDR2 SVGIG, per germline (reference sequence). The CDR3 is CAWTTGQETQYF. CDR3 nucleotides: TGTGCCTGGACCACAGGGCAAGAGACCCAGTACTTC.

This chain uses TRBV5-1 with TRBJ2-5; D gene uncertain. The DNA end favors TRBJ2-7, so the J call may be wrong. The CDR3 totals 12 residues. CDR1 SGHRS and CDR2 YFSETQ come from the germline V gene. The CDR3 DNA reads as TGCGCCAGCGGTCTGGAATTGGGCGAGCAGTACTTC. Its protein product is CASGLELGEQYF.

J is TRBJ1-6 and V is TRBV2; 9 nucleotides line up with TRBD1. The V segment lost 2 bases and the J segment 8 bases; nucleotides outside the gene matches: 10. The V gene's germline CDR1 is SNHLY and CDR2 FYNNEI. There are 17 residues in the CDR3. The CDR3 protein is CASSEYRGPKYHSPLHF. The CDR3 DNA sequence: TGTGCCAGCAGTGAATACAGGGGGCCCAAATACCATTCACCCCTCCACTTT.

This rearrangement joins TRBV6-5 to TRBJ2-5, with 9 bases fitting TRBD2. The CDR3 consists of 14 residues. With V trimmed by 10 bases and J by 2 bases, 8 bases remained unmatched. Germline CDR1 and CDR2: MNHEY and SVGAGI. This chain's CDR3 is CATHKRGVQETQYF. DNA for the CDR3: TGTGCCACCCACAAGCGGGGGGTTCAAGAGACCCAGTACTTC.

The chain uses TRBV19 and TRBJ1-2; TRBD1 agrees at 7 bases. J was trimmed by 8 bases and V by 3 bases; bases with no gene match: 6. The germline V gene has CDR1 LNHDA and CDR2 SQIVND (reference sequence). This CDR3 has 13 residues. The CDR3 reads CASSIVQGGGYTF. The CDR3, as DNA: TGTGCCAGTAGTATCGTCCAGGGGGGAGGCTACACCTTC.

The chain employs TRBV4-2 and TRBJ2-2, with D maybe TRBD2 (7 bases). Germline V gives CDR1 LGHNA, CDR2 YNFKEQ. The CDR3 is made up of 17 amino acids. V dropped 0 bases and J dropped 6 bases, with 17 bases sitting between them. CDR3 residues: CASSQDSAGALSGELFF. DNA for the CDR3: TGTGCCAGCAGCCAAGATTCGGCGGGGGCCCTGTCCGGGGAGCTGTTTTTT.

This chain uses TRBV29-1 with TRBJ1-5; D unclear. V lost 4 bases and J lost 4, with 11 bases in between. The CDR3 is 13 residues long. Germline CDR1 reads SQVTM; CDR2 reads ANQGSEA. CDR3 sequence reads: CSVAREPNQPQHF. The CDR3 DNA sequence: TGCAGCGTTGCCCGGGAACCAAATCAGCCCCAGCATTTT.